This T cell receptor (beta chain) was identified in a study of blood T cell repertoires in COVID-19. On the study more broadly: Collection of acute and convalescent COVID-19 samples took place in the United States, Italy and Spain. T cells, B-cell-depleted T cells, or PBMCs supplied cDNA or gDNA.

This CDR3 contains 11 residues. V was shortened by 7 bases and J by 10 bases, with 16 bases between the two germline ends. CDR1 is SQVTM and CDR2 is ANQGSEA in the germline V gene. Original analysis: Amplification with reference gene primers provided the estimates of nucleated cell counts. Assay used: immunoSEQ multiplex PCR; TCRdb lists only in-frame clones, some missing. Clone size and V and J calls were adopted from that table, with D and trimming inferred from the DNA. Of approximately 280,000 clones listed, around nine tenths were seen once; the top ten hold roughly 6.3%. Those enrolled, adults aged roughly 18 to 89 years, came from under 25 US areas.

Sequenced material: PBMCs or T cells enriched from blood (not recorded which). This chain links TRBV29-1 with TRBJ1-2; D ambiguous. This clonotype originated in a woman in her 40s who had recovered from COVID-19. CDR3 DNA: TGCAGCGGCGGGCGATCCCCCCTCTACACCTTC. It translates to CSGGRSPLYTF.